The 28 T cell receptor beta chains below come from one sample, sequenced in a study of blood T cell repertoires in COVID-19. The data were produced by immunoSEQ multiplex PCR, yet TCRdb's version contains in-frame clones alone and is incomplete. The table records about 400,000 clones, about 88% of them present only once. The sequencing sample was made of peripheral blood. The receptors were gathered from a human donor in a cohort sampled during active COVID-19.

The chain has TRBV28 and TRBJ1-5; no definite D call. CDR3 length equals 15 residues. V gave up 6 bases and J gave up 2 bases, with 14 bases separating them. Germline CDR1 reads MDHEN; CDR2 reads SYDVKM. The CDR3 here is CASSPDVEGNQPQHF. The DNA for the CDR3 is TGTGCCAGCAGCCCCGACGTCGAGGGCAATCAGCCCCAGCATTTT.

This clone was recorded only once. The CDR3 sequence: CASRTDLDAGNTIYF. As DNA, the CDR3 is TGCGCCAGCAGAACAGACCTGGATGCTGGAAACACCATATATTTT. The gene calls are TRBV5-1 and TRBJ1-3; no definite D call. The CDR3 length is 15 residues. CDR1 is SGHRS, CDR2 YFSETQ, per germline. Trimming removed 5 bases from V and 2 bases from J, with 14 bases in between.

The CDR3 DNA reads TGTGCCAGCAGCTTAGAGGGACAGGGGTCTGAAAAACTGTTTTTT. Amino acids: CASSLEGQGSEKLFF. V gene TRBV7-9 combines with J gene TRBJ1-4; 10 nucleotides align to TRBD1. The germline gives CDR1 SEHNR, CDR2 FQNEAQ (reference sequence). There are 15 residues in the CDR3. The ends lost 1 base at V and 7 bases at J; junction bases unmatched: 3.

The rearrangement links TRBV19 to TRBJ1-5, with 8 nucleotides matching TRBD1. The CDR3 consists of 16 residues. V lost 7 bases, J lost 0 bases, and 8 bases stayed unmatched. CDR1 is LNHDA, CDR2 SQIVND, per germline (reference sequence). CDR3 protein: CASNDRGSISNQPQHF. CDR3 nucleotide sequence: TGTGCCAGTAACGACAGGGGTAGCATTAGCAATCAGCCCCAGCATTTT.

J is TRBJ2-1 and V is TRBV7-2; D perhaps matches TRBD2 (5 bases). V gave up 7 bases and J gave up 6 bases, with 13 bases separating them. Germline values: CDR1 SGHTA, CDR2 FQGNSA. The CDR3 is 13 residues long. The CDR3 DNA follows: TGTGCCAGCAACCCGGGGTACGTCAATGAGCAGTTCTTC. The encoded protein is CASNPGYVNEQFF.

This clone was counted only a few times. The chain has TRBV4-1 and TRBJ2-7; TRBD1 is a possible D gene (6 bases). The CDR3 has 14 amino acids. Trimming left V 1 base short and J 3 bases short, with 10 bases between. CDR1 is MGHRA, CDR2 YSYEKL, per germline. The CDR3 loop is CASSQAPGHYEQYF. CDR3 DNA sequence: TGCGCCAGCAGCCAAGCACCGGGACACTACGAGCAGTACTTC.

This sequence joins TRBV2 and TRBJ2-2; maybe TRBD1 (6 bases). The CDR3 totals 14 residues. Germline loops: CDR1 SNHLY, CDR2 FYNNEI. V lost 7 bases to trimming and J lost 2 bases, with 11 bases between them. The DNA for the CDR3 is TGTGCCAGCACTTCAGGGGTTAACACCGGGGAGCTGTTTTTT. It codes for CASTSGVNTGELFF.

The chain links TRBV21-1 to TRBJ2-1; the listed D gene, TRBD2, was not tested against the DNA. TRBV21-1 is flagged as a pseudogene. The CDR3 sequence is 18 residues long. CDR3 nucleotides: TGTGCCAGCAGCAAACTACTAGCGGGAGCGTCGAGGAATGGTGAGCAGTTCTTC. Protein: CASSKLLAGASRNGEQFF.

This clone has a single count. The CDR3 loop reads CASSSGRYYEQYF. CDR3 DNA: TGTGCCAGCAGCTCTGGGCGATACTACGAGCAGTACTTC. The V and J genes are TRBV5-6 and TRBJ2-7; D unresolved. Germline V CDR1 and CDR2: SGHDT, YYEEEE. Trimming pared 3 bases from V and 3 bases from J, leaving 10 bases between. This CDR3 region has 13 residues.

Written as DNA, the CDR3 is TGTGCCAGCAGTTTTGACAGCCCCTCCTACGAGCAGTACTTC. Residues: CASSFDSPSYEQYF. The V call is TRBV28, the J call TRBJ2-7; TRBD1 might be the D (5 bases). Trimming cost V 3 bases and J 0 bases, with 9 bases left between them. Germline V CDR1 and CDR2: MDHEN, SYDVKM. The CDR3 is 14 amino acids.

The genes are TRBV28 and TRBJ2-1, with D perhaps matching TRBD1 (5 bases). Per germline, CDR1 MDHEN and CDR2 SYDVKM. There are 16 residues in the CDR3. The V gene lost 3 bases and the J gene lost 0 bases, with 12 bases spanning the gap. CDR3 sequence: CASSLTVPSSYNEQFF. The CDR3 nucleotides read TGTGCCAGCAGTTTGACAGTTCCCAGCTCCTACAATGAGCAGTTCTTC.

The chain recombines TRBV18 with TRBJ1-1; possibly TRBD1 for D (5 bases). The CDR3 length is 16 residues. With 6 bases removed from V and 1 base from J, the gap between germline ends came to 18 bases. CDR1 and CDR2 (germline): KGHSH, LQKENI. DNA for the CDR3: TGTGCCAGCTCCGCCTCGGGGGGAAGAGAGAACACTGAAGCTTTCTTT. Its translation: CASSASGGRENTEAFF.

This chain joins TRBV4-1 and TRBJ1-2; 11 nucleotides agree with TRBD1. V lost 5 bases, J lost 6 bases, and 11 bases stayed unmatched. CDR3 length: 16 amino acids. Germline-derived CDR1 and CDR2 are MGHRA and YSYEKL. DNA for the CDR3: TGCGCCAGCAGCATGGGACAGGGGGTCCGTGGCAATGGCTACACCTTC. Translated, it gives CASSMGQGVRGNGYTF.

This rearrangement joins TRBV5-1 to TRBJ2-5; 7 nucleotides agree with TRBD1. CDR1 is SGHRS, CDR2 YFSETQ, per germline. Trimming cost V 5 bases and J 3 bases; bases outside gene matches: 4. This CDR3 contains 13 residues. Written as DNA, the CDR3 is TGCGCCAGCAGGCCTGGGACAGAAGAGACCCAGTACTTC. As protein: CASRPGTEETQYF.

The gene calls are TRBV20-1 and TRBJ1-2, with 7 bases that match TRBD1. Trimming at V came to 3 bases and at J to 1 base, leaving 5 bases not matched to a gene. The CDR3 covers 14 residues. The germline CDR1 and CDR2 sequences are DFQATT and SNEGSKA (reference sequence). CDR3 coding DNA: TGCAGTGCTAGTGAGCAGGGGGTTAACTATGGCTACACCTTC. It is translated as CSASEQGVNYGYTF.

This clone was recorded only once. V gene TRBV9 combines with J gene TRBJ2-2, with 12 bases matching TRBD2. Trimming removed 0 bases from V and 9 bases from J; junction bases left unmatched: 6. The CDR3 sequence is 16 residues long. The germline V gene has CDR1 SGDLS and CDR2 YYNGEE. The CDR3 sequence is CASSVEASGGVRELFF. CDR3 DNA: TGTGCCAGCAGCGTAGAGGCTAGCGGGGGGGTCCGGGAGCTGTTTTTT. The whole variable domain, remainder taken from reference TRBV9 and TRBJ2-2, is DSGVTQTPKHLITATGQRVTLRCSPRSGDLSVYWYQQSLDQGLQFLIQYYNGEERAKGNILERFSAQQFPDLHSELNLSSLELGDSALYFCASSVEASGGVRELFFGEGSRLTVL.

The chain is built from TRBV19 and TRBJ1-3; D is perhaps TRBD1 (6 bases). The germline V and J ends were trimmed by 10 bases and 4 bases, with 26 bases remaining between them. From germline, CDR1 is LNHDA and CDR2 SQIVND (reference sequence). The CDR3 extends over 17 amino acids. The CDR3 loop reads CAIPATGCTVRGNTIYF. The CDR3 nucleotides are TGTGCCATCCCAGCGACAGGCTGCACTGTTAGGGGAAACACCATATATTTT.

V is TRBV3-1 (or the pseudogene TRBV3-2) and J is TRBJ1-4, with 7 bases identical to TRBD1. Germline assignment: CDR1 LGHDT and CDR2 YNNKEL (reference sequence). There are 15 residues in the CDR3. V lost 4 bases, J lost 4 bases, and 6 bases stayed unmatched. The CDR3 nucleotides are TGTGCCAGCAGCCCAGGACAGGCCTATAATGAAAAACTGTTTTTT. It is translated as CASSPGQAYNEKLFF.

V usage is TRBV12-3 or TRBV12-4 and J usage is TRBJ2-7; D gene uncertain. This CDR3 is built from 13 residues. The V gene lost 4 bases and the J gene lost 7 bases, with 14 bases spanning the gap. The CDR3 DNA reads TGTGCCAGCAGTTCCACCGTGATCGGGGAGCAGTACTTC. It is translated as CASSSTVIGEQYF.

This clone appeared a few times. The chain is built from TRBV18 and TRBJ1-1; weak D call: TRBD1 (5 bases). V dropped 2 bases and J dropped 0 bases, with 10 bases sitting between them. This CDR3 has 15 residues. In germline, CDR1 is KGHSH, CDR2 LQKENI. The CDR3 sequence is CASSPTGNMNTEAFF. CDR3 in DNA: TGTGCCAGCTCACCAACAGGAAACATGAACACTGAAGCTTTCTTT. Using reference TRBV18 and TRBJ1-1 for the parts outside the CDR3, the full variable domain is NAGVMQNPRHLVRRRGQEARLRCSPMKGHSHVYWYRQLPEEGLKFMVYLQKENIIDESGMPKERFSAEFPKEGPSILRIQQVVRGDSAAYFCASSPTGNMNTEAFFGQGTRLTVV.

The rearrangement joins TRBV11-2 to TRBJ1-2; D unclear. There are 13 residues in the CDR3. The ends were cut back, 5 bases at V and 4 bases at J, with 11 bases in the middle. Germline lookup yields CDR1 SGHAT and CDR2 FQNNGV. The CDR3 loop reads CASSAGLPYGYTF. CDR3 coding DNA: TGTGCCAGCAGCGCGGGCCTACCCTATGGCTACACCTTC.

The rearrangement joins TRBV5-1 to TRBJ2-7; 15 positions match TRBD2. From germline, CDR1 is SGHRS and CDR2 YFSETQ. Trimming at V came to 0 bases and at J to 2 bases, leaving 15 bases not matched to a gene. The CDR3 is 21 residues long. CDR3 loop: CASSLGPPPGLAGGSAYEQYF. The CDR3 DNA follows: TGCGCCAGCAGCTTGGGGCCCCCCCCGGGACTAGCGGGGGGTTCCGCCTACGAGCAGTACTTC.

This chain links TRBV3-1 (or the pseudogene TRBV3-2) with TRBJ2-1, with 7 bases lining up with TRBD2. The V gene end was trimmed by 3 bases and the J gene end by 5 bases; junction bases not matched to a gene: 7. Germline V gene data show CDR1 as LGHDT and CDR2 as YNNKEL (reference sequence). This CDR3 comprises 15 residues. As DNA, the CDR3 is TGTGCCAGCAGCCACCGGGGAGGGGATGACAATGAGCAGTTCTTC. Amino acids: CASSHRGGDDNEQFF.

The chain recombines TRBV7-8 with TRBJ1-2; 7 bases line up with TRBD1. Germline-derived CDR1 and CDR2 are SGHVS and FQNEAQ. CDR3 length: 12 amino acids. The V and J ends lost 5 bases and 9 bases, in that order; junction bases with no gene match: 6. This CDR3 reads CASSLDRVSYTF. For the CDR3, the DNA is TGTGCCAGCAGCCTCGACAGGGTGAGCTACACCTTC.

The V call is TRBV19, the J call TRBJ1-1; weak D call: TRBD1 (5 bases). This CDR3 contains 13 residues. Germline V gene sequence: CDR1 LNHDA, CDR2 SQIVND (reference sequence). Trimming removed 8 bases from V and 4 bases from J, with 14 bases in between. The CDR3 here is CASERGERTEAFF. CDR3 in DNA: TGTGCCAGTGAAAGGGGTGAACGCACTGAAGCTTTCTTT.

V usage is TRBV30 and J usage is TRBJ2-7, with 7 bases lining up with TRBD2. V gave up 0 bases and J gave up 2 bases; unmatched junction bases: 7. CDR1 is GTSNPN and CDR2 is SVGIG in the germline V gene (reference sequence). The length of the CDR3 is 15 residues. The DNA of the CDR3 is TGTGCCTGGAGTGTACTTCGGGGAGGGACCTACGAGCAGTACTTC. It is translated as CAWSVLRGGTYEQYF.

This CDR3 is CASPSADLNSREEQYF. CDR3 DNA sequence: TGTGCCAGCCCCTCGGCGGACCTGAACAGTCGGGAAGAGCAGTACTTC. The V and J genes are TRBV28 and TRBJ2-7; possible D gene TRBD2, 5 bases. The V end lost 8 bases, the J end lost 7 bases, and 27 bases lay between the germline ends. The CDR3 is 16 amino acids. Germline CDR1 and CDR2: MDHEN and SYDVKM.

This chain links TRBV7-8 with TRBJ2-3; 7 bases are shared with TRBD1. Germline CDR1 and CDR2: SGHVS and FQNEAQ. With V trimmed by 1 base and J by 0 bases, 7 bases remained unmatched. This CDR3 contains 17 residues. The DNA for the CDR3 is TGTGCCAGCAGCTTAGAAATTGGGGACAGAAGCACAGATACGCAGTATTTT. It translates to CASSLEIGDRSTDTQYF.